This T cell receptor (beta chain) was captured in a study of PD-L1 blockade in urothelial cancer. Noted time point: peripheral blood 6 weeks after treatment start. Profiled with immunoSEQ multiplex PCR; TCRdb holds only in-frame clones, not every one. The sample shows around 110,000 clones, 80% to 95% of them seen only once. The CDR3 covers 13 residues. Germline-derived CDR1 and CDR2 are SQVTM and ANQGSEA. With 1 base removed from V and 3 bases from J, the gap between germline ends came to 7 bases. The starting material was PBMCs, obtained around atezolizumab (anti-PD-L1) treatment. The rearrangement joins TRBV29-1 to TRBJ1-5; a possible D gene is TRBD1 (5 bases). The source is a man in his fifties or sixties with urothelial cancer. This chain's CDR3 is CSVEAGINQPQHF. The CDR3, as DNA: TGCAGCGTTGAAGCAGGGATCAATCAGCCCCAGCATTTT.